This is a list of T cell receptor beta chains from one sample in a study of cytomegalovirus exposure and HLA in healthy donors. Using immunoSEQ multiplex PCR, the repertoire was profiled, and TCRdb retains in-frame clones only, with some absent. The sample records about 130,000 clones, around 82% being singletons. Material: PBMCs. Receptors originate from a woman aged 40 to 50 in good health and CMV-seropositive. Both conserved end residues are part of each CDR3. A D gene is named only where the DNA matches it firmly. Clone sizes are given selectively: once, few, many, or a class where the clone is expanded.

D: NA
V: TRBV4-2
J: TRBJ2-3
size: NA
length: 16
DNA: TGTGCCAGCAGCCAAGAATGGGACACACGCACAGATACGCAGTATTTT
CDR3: CASSQEWDTRTDTQYF

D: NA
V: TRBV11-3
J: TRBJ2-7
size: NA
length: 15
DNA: TGTGCCAGCAGCTTAGATCCTCCAGGCCCCTACGAGCAGTACTTC
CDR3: CASSLDPPGPYEQYF

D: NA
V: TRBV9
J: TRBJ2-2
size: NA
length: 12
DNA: TGTGCCAGCAGCGTAGTTATGGGGGAGCTGTTTTTT
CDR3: CASSVVMGELFF

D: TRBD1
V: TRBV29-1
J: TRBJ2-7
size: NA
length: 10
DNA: TGCAGCGCACAGGGGGTCGAGCAGTACTTC
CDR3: CSAQGVEQYF

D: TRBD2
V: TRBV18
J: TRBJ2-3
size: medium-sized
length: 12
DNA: TGTGCCAGCTCACCACTAGCGGGTGCGCAGTATTTT
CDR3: CASSPLAGAQYF

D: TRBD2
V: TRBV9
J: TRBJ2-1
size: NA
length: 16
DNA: TGTGCCAGCAGCGTAGGTGGTCTAGCGGGAAGGTATGAGCAGTTCTTC
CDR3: CASSVGGLAGRYEQFF

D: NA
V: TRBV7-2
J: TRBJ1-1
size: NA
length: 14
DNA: TGTGCCAGCAGCTCACGCCGCGGGACCACTGAAGCTTTCTTT
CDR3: CASSSRRGTTEAFF

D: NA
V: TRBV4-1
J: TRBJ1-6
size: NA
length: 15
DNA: TGCGCCAGCAGCCAAGTTGCCTGGAGGGATTCACCCCTCCACTTT
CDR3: CASSQVAWRDSPLHF

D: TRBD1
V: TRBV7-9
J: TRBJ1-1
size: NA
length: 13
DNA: TGTGCCAGCAGCGCGGACAGGGGAAATGAAGCTTTCTTT
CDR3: CASSADRGNEAFF

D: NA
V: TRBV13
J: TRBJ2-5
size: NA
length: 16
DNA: TGTGCCAGCAGCCCACGAGGATCTAGAAGAGGGGAGACCCAGTACTTC
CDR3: CASSPRGSRRGETQYF

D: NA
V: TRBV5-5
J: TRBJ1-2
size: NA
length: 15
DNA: TGTGCCAGCAGCCCCGAACGCTCAGGGAACTATGGCTACACCTTC
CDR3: CASSPERSGNYGYTF

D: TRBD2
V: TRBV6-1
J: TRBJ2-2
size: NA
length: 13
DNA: TGTGCTAGTGAGCGGGAGCTTAAGGGGGAGCTGTTTTTT
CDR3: CASERELKGELFF

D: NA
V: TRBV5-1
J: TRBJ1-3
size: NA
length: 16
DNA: TGCGCCAGCAGCTTGCGAGGTGAAGGCTCTGGAAACACCATATATTTT
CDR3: CASSLRGEGSGNTIYF

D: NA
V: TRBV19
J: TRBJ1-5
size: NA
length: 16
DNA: TGTGCCAGTAGTATAGACAGACTGATTAGCAATCAGCCCCAGCATTTT
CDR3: CASSIDRLISNQPQHF

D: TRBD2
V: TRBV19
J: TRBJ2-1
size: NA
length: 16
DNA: TGTGCCAGTAGTGTTTATAGCGGGAGGAGGTTCGATGAGCAGTTCTTC
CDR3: CASSVYSGRRFDEQFF

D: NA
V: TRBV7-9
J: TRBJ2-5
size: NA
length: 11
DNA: TGTTCCAGCAGCCTGTCCGAGACCCAGTACTTC
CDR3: CSSSLSETQYF

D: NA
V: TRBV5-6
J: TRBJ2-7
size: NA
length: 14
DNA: TGTGCCAGCAGCTTCGACGGGAGATTCCACGAGCAGTACTTC
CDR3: CASSFDGRFHEQYF

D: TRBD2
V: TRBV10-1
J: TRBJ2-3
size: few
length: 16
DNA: TGCGCCAGCAGTGACCCGGGACTAGCGGGAGGTGATACGCAGTATTTT
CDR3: CASSDPGLAGGDTQYF

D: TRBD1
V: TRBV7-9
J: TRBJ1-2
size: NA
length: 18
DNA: TGTGCCAGCAGCTCCTCCCGGGACAGGGGTCAGGATAACTATGGCTACACCTTC
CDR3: CASSSSRDRGQDNYGYTF

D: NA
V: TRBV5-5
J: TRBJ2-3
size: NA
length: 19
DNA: TGTGCCAGCAGCTTGAGTGGGGTAACAGGGTCGACCTCCACAGATACGCAGTATTTT
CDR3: CASSLSGVTGSTSTDTQYF

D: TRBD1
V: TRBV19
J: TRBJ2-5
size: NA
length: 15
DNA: TGTGCCAGTAGTATGGACAGGGGGATCCAAGAGACCCAGTACTTC
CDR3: CASSMDRGIQETQYF

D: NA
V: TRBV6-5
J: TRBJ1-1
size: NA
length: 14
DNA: TGTGCCAGCACCCCGGGGGGCTTGGGCACTGAAGCTTTCTTT
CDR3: CASTPGGLGTEAFF

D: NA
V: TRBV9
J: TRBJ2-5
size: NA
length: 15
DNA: TGTGCCAGCAGCGTATTGGGAGAAAACCAAGAGACCCAGTACTTC
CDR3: CASSVLGENQETQYF

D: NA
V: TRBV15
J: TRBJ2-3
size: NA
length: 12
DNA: TGTGCCACCAGAGAGATCGAAGATACGCAGTATTTT
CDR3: CATREIEDTQYF